This T cell receptor beta chain was documented in a study of shared clonotypes between healthy human individuals. Regarding this clone: Its antigen is undetermined.

This CDR3 comprises 13 residues. V was clipped by 3 bases and J by 8 bases, with 13 bases between them. The germline CDR1 and CDR2 sequences are ENHRY and SYGVKD. The assay used deep level. TCRdb keeps only in-frame clones here, not all; method: immunoSEQ multiplex PCR. Found here are a few million clones, around 90% of them singletons; the top ten hold 0.11% to 0.15%. Study-wide points: Larger richness was generally estimated for naive than memory subsets.

The sequenced sample consisted of naive CD4+ T cells sorted from blood. Documented subset: CD45RA+ positively selected. This TCR derives from a man aged 18-30 years in good health. V gene TRBV10-3 combines with J gene TRBJ1-2, with D possibly being TRBD1 (5 bases). The chain's CDR3 is CAISDRAAEGYTF. The CDR3 DNA reads TGTGCCATCAGTGACAGGGCGGCGGAGGGCTACACCTTC.